The text below deals with one T cell receptor (beta chain). The germline V and J ends were trimmed by 6 bases and 1 base, with 10 bases remaining between them. Germline assignment: CDR1 SGHRS and CDR2 YFSETQ. The CDR3 runs 13 residues. These data are taken from a study of blood T cell repertoires in COVID-19. Using immunoSEQ multiplex PCR, the repertoire was profiled, and TCRdb retains in-frame clones only, with some absent. This sample has over 300,000 clones, with 70% to 90% found just once. Sequencing was done on a sample of peripheral blood. The receptor was derived from a man aged 40-49 years with acute or convalescent COVID-19. The chain employs TRBV5-1 and TRBJ1-1; D unclear. The CDR3: CASNDGENTEAFF. As DNA, the CDR3 is TGCGCCAGCAATGACGGGGAGAACACTGAAGCTTTCTTT.